This T cell receptor beta chain originates from a study of control samples from healthy donors and cancer patients. Per germline, CDR1 SGHAT and CDR2 FQDESV (reference sequence). V was pared by 1 base and J by 1 base, with 2 bases between. The CDR3 consists of 13 residues. Some clones are missing from TCRdb's copy, which holds only in-frame ones; the method was immunoSEQ multiplex PCR. The sample has roughly 76,000 clones, about 93% seen once. The sequenced material came from blood. The source of this sequence is a woman between 18 and 29 years old in good health. The V call is TRBV11-1, the J call TRBJ1-5, with D unresolved. CDR3 nucleotides: TGTGCCAGCAGCTTAGACAGCAATCAGCCCCAGCATTTT. Its translation: CASSLDSNQPQHF.